This T cell receptor (beta chain) was retrieved from a study of cytomegalovirus exposure and HLA in healthy donors. A multiplex PCR was run with 60 Vbeta primers and 13 Jbeta primers. This table comes from immunoSEQ multiplex PCR, and its TCRdb copy is limited to in-frame clones, with some not included. The sample shows 75,000 to 95,000 clones, approximately 68% of them seen only once. CDR1 is SGHRS and CDR2 is YFSETQ in the germline V gene. V lost 4 bases to trimming and J lost 8 bases; unmatched junction nucleotides: 11. CDR3 length: 16 amino acids. With respect to this clone: The target antigen is unknown.

Study-wide results and limits: Generally TCR sequences proved uncommon, though certain public TCRs appeared in numerous donors. Available immune exposure information was restricted to CMV serostatus only. Fewer N-insertions than the approximately 700-donor mean were reportedly shown by an Asian-associated ancestry cluster in a later analysis.

This clonotype was obtained from a woman aged 45-60 years in good health and CMV-seropositive. The genes are TRBV5-1 and TRBJ2-1; 11 positions agree with TRBD1. What was sequenced was PBMCs. The CDR3 nucleotides read TGCGCCAGCAGCCAGGGACAGGGGGGGCCTAGGGATGAGCAGTTCTTC. Translated, it gives CASSQGQGGPRDEQFF.